This entry features one TCR beta chain sequence. The target of this receptor is not known. Nothing much larger sits one base from this clone, and base qualities are not available. This sample is drawn from a study of PD-1 blockade in classical Hodgkin lymphoma (dated by TCRdb to about 2020). With regard to the full study: Nivolumab dosing was 3 mg/kg intravenously every 2 weeks, continuing until either disease progression or unacceptable toxicity. The study used TCR beta sequencing and CyTOF to define a peripheral blood immune signature of response to PD-1 blockade in classical Hodgkin lymphoma. What the work shows at the level of the full study, not this receptor alone: The study covered only a single clinical trial cohort, and the causes of the repertoire differences, possibly disease activity or prior therapy, were still not defined. Lower diversity was observed in patients in whom nivolumab was started less than 1 year after ASCT, and these patients were excluded from later analyses so that confounding by immune reconstitution would be avoided. Trial patients with a complete response had baseline diversity similar to that of newly diagnosed patients, while partial responders and progressors had significantly lower diversity. By C4D1, a significant rise was seen in CD4+ TCR diversity but not in CD8+ TCR diversity (p=0.0027 vs p=0.16), and the rise was most apparent among complete responders (p=0.02). Baseline TCR diversity was reported to be lower in newly diagnosed patients than in healthy donors and to be lower still in relapsed/refractory patients.

The Qiagen DNeasy kit was used to extract genomic DNA both from unsorted PBMCs and from the negatively selected CD4+ and CD8+ fractions. Using primers that anneal to V and J segments, immunoSEQ multiplex PCR amplified the TCR beta CDR3 regions. Amplification bias was minimized using a synthetic immune receptor repertoire, and residual bias was removed computationally after sequencing. For the original study's pipeline: Repertoire diversity was quantified as the Shannon entropy index using custom Python scripts. Unsorted, CD4+ and CD8+ repertoires were examined separately, except in combined analyses, for which CD4+ and CD8+ sequences were merged in silico. Clonal expansion was defined as a frequency increase of at least 2-fold after treatment compared with C1D1, and clones undetected at baseline were assigned a pseudocount of 0.5. Clones with 0 or 1 copy at C1D1 were classified as singleton clones, and clones with 2 or more copies were classified as non-singleton clones. Clones expanded in unsorted samples were annotated as CD4+, CD8+ or unknown by matching protein sequences in sorted samples from the same patient. Wilcoxon tests were applied to paired samples to test diversity changes from C1D1 to C4D1. TCRdb limited this immuneACCESS table to in-frame rearrangements with V and J called. A share of clones is missing; checked studies link under half to unresolved V genes, and the rest is unexplained. D and trimming come from the DNA, and the V and J calls and clone size come from that table. The sample table holds around 90,000 clones, of which about 77% were seen once. The ten most abundant clones make up about 9.4% of the sample.

Read against the paper, the sample's time point label means: cycle 4 day 1 (C4D1), after less than 7 weeks of nivolumab. Relapse after autologous stem cell transplantation had occurred in all trial patients, and cohorts A, B and C were distinguished by prior brentuximab vedotin exposure. A total of around 60 patients with relapsed/refractory classical Hodgkin lymphoma made up the trial cohort, and each patient's best overall response was complete response, partial response or progressive disease. Trial patients were treated with single-agent nivolumab in the multi-cohort phase II CheckMate 205 trial. Best overall response was determined by an independent review committee according to the 2007 International Working Group response criteria. PBMCs from the trial were collected at three points: immediately before nivolumab initiation (C1D1), and during therapy at cycle 2 day 1 and cycle 4 day 1. After peripheral blood was drawn into 8 mL Vacutainer Cell Preparation Tubes, PBMCs were isolated by centrifugation and then cryopreserved.

The receptor was derived from a human donor with classical Hodgkin lymphoma. This material consisted of peripheral blood mononuclear cells (PBMCs), taken before the fourth cycle of nivolumab.

The CDR3 here reads CASTSLAGGTDTQYF. The DNA sequence follows: TGTGCCAGCACTTCCCTAGCGGGTGGCACAGATACGCAGTATTTT. The sequence joins TRBV2 to TRBJ2-3, with 8 central nucleotides matching TRBD2. The V end gives up 7 bases and the J end 1 base, leaving 7 bases in the junction not matched to a gene. Via the germline V gene, CDR1 is SNHLY and CDR2 FYNNEI. Including cysteine and phenylalanine, the CDR3 has 15 amino acids. The read is trimmed to its CDR3 DNA, 45 bases read in frame from base 1.